This record concerns one TCR beta chain sequence. This clonotype appeared many times. Its antigen remains unidentified. No base-level quality is on record; no much larger clone is a single base apart. The receptor library was made with 5' RACE. Sequenced using a NextSeq 500. The TCR library protocol attached unique molecular identifiers to individual cDNA molecules to correct for sequencing error and PCR bias. TCR alpha and beta chains were both sequenced, and the abundances of alpha and beta sequences in each sample were closely correlated with each other. As for the original processing: Decombinator V4 was used to annotate TCR sequences for V gene, J gene and CDR3. TCRs were defined as expanded if a significant change between any two time points was detected under a Poisson model with p below 0.0001. TCR abundances were normalised to the total number of TCRs sequenced in each sample and reported as counts per million. MAIT TCRs were defined by TRAV1-2 paired with TRAJ12, TRAJ20 or TRAJ33, and iNKT TCRs by TRAV10 paired with TRAJ18. VDJdb, accessed 1 November 2021, was searched for CMV, EBV and SARS-CoV-2 annotated TCRs, with TCRs annotated for multiple antigens excluded. TCRdb reprocessing: public reads trimmed at Q25 with fastp, clones called with MiXCR, in-frame beta chains kept. Identical CDR3 proteins give one entry, which carries the most common genes and DNA. None of the V and J calls come from the authors' own analysis; TCRdb made them. The sample profile shows roughly 30,000 distinct CDR3 sequences; 6% to 7% of them were found once. Together, the top ten hold approximately 2.7% of the sample.

There are 12 amino acids in the CDR3, from cysteine to phenylalanine inclusive. The entry retains the CDR3 DNA only, 36 bases that are in frame from base 1. For CDR1 and CDR2, the germline V gene lists MDHEN and SYDVKM. The V end loses 5 bases and the J end loses 3 bases, and a stretch of 7 bases separates them. The data belong to a study of early T cells in non-severe SARS-CoV-2 infection (dated by TCRdb to the early 2020s). For the study in its entirety: Bulk RNA from unsorted whole blood was used for TCR sequencing, so alpha and beta chains could not be paired. The research as a whole found: VDJdb matching was skewed toward anti-spike CD8 responses and likely underestimated virus-specific expansions, missing private and CD4 specificities.

Set within a cohort of healthcare workers in London, UK, this nested case-control study involved weekly PCR testing of nasopharyngeal swabs along with blood sampling. Healthcare workers were recruited during the week of the UK lockdown, between 23 and 31 March 2020, and followed weekly for up to roughly 16 weeks. The receptor comes from an adult who was a healthcare worker with PCR-confirmed SARS-CoV-2 infection or an uninfected control (not recorded which). Sequenced input: whole blood. The sequence links TRBV28 to TRBJ1-2; the D segment cannot be called with confidence. At the DNA level, the sequence is TGTGCCAGCAGTCATTTTGACTATGGCTACACCTTC. This gives the protein CASSHFDYGYTF.